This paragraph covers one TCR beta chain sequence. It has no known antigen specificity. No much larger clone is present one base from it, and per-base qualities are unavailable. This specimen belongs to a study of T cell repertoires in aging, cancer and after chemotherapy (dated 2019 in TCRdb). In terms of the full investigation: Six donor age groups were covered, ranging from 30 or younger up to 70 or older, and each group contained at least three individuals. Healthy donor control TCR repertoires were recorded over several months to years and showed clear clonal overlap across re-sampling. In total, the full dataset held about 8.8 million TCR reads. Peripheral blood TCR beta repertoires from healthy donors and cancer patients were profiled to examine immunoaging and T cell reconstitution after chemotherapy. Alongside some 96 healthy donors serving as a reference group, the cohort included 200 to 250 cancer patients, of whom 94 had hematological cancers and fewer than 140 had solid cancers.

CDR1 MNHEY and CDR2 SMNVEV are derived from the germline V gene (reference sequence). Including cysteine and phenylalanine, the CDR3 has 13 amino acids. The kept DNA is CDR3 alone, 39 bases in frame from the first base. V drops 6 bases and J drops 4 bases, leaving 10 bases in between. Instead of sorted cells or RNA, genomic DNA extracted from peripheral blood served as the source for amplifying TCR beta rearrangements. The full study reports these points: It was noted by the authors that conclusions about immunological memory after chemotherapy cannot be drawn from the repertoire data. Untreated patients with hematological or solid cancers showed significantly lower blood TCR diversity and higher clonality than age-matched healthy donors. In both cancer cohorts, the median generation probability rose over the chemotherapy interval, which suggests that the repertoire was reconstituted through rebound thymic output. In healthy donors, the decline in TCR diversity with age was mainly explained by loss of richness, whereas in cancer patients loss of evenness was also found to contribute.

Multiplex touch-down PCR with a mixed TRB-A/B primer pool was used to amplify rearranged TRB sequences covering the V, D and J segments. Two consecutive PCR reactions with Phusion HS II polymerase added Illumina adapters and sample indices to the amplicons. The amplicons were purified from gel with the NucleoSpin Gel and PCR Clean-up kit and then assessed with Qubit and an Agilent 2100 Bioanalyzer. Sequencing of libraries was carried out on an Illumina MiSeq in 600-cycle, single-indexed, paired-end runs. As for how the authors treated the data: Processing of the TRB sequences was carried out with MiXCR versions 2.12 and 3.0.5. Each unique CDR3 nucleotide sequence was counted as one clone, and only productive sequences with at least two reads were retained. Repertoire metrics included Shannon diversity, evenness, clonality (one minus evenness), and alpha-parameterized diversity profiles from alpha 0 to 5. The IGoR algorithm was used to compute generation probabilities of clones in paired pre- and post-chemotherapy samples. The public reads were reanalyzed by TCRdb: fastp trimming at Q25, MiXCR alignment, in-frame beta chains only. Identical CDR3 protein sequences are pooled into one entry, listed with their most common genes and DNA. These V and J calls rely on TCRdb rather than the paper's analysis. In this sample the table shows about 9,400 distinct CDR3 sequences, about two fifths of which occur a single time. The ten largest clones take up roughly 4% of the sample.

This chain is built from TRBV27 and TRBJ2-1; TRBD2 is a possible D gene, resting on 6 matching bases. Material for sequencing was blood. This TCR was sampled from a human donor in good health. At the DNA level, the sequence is TGTGCCAGCAGGGGGGGTTCTTACAATGAGCAGTTCTTC. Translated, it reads CASRGGSYNEQFF.